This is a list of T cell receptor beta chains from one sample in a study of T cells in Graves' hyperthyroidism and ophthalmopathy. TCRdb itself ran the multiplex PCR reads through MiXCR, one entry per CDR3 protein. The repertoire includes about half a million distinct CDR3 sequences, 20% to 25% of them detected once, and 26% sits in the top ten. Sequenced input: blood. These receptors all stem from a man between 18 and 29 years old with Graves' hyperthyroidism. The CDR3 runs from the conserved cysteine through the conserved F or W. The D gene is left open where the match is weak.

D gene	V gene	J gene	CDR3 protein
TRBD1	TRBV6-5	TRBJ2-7	CASSSAMTGLDYEQYF
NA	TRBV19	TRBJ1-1	CASSIGGMENTEAFF
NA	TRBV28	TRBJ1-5	CASSLGIRGNQPQHF
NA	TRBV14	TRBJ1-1	CASSLKDSTNTEAFF
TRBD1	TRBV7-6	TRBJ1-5	CASSPDRGSWSNQPQHF
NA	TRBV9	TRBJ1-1	CASSVAGGAGNTEAFF
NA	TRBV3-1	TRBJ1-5	CGDPTESNQPQHF
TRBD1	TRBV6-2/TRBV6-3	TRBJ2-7	CASSVEDRGYEHYF
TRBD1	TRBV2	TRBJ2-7	CASSATRDRGEQYF
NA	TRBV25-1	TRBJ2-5	CASSDPRQVTETQYF
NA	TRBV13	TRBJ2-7	CASSLIRGRGYEQYF
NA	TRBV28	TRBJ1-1	CASSWRGSPEAFF
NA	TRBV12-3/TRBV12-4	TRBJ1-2	CASIQTGAEFNYGYTF
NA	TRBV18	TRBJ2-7	CASSPSEGGDEQYF
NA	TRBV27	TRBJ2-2	CASWGGRELFF
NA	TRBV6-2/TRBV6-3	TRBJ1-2	CASSYDGLGYYGYTF
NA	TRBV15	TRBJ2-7	CATSKGKGRTYEQYF
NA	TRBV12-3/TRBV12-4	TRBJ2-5	CASSFNRVQETQYF
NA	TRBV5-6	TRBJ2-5	CASSLEGPQETQYF
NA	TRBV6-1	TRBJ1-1	CASSELGPTEAFF
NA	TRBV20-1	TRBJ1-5	CSASTTTGGDQPQHF
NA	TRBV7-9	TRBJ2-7	CASSSVVGYEQYF
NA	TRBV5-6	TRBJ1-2	CASSPRALNYGYTF
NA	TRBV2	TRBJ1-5	CASSANFGIHQPQHF
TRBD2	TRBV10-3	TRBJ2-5	CAIRAREGGETQYF
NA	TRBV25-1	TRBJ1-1	CATSPTGNTEAFF